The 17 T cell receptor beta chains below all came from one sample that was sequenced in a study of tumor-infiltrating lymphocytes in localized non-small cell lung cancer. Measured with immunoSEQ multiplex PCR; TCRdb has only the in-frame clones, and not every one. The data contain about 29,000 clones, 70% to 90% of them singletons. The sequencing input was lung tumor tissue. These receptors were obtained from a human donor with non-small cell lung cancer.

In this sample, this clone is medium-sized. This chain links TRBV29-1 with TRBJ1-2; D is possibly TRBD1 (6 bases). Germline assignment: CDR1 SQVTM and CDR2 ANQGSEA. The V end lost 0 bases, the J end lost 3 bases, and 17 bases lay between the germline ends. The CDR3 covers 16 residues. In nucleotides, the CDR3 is TGCAGCGTTGAAGATTCAGGGCACGGGACATACTATGGCTACACCTTC. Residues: CSVEDSGHGTYYGYTF.

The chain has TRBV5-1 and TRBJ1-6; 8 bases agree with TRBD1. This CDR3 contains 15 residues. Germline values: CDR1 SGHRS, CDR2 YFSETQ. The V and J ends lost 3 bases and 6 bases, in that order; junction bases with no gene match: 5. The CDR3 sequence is CASSSGGSGNSPLHF. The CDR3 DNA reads TGCGCCAGCAGCTCAGGGGGCTCCGGTAATTCACCCCTCCACTTT.

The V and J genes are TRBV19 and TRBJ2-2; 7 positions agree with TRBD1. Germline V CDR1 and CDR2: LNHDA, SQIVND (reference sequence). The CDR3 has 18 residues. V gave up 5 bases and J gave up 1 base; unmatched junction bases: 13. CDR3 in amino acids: CASSDGRTGVLNTGELFF. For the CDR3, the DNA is TGTGCCAGTAGTGATGGGCGAACAGGGGTGTTGAACACCGGGGAGCTGTTTTTT.

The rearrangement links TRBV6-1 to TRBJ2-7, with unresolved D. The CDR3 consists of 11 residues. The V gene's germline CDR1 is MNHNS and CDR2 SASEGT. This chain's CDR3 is CESSAAYEQYF. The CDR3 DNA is TGTGAAAGTTCAGCCGCCTACGAGCAGTACTTC.

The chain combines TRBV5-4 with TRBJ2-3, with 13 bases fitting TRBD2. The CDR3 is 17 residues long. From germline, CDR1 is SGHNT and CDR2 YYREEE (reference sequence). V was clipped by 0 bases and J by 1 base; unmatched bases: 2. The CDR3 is CASSLGTSGRGTDTQYF. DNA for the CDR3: TGTGCCAGCAGCTTGGGCACTAGCGGGAGGGGCACAGATACGCAGTATTTT.

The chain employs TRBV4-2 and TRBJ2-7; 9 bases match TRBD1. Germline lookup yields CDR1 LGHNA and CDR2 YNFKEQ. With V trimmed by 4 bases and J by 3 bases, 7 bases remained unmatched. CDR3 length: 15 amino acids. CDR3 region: CASSRGTGPNYEQYF. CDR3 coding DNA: TGTGCCAGCAGCCGCGGGACAGGGCCTAACTACGAGCAGTACTTC.

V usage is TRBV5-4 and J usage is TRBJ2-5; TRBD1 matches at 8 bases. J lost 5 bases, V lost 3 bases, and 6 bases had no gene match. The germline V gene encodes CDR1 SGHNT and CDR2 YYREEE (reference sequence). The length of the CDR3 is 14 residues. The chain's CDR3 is CASSSLGQGETQYF. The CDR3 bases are TGTGCCAGCAGCTCGCTCGGACAGGGCGAGACCCAGTACTTC. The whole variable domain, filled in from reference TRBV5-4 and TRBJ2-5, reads ETGVTQSPTHLIKTRGQQVTLRCSSQSGHNTVSWYQQALGQGPQFIFQYYREEENGRGNFPPRFSGLQFPNYSSELNVNALELDDSALYLCASSSLGQGETQYFGPGTRLLVL.

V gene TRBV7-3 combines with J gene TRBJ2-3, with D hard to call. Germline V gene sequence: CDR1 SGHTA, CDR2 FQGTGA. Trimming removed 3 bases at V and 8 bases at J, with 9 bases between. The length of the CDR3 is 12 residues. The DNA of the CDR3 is TGTGCCAGCAGCTTGAACGGTGGTACGCAGTATTTT. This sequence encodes CASSLNGGTQYF. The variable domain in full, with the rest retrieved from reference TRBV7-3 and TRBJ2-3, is GAGVSQTPSNKVTEKGKYVELRCDPISGHTALYWYRQSLGQGPEFLIYFQGTGAADDSGLPNDRFFAVRPEGSVSTLKIQRTERGDSAVYLCASSLNGGTQYFGPGTRLTVL.

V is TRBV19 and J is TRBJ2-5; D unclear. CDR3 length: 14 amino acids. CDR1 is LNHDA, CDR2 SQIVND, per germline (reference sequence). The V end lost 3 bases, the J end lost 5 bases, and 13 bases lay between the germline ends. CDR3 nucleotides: TGTGCCAGTAGTATGCTAGGTTCCGTGGAGACCCAGTACTTC. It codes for CASSMLGSVETQYF.

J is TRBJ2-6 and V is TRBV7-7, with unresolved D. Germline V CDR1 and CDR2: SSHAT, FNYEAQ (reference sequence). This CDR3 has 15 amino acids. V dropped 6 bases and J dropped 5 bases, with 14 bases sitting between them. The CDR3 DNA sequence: TGTGCCAGCAGAGTGCCACAAAGTCGGGCCAACGTCCTGACTTTC. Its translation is CASRVPQSRANVLTF.

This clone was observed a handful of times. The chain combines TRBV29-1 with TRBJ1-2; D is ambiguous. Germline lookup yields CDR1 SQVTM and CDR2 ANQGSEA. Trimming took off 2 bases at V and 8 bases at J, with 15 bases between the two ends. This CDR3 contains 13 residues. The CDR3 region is CSVEPSGVVGYTF. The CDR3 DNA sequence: TGCAGCGTTGAACCATCGGGAGTTGTCGGCTACACCTTC.

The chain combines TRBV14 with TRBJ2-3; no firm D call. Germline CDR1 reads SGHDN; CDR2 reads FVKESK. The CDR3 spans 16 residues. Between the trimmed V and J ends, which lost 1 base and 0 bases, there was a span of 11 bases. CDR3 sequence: CASSQVALSSTDTQYF. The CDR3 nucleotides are TGTGCCAGCAGCCAAGTCGCTCTCTCTAGCACAGATACGCAGTATTTT.

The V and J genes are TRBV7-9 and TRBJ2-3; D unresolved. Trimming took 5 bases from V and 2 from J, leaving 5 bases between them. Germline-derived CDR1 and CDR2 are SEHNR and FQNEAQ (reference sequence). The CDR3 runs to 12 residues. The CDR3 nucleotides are TGTGCCAGCAGCCGGGCCACAGATACGCAGTATTTT. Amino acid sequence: CASSRATDTQYF.

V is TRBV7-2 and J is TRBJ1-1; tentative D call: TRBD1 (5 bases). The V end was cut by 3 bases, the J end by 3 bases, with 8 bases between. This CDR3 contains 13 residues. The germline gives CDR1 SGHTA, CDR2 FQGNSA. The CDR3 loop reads CASSLGGDTEAFF. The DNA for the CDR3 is TGTGCCAGCAGCTTGGGGGGTGACACTGAAGCTTTCTTT.

CDR3 in amino acids: CASSSQGVMNTEAFF. CDR3 bases: TGTGCCAGCAGCTCGCAGGGAGTAATGAACACTGAAGCTTTCTTT. This chain joins TRBV5-4 and TRBJ1-1, with D possibly TRBD1 on 5 matching bases. Germline CDR1 and CDR2: SGHNT and YYREEE (reference sequence). The CDR3 loop spans 15 amino acids. The V end lost 3 bases, the J end lost 0 bases, and 12 bases lay between the germline ends. The full variable domain, with the rest looked up from reference TRBV5-4 and TRBJ1-1, is ETGVTQSPTHLIKTRGQQVTLRCSSQSGHNTVSWYQQALGQGPQFIFQYYREEENGRGNFPPRFSGLQFPNYSSELNVNALELDDSALYLCASSSQGVMNTEAFFGQGTRLTVV.

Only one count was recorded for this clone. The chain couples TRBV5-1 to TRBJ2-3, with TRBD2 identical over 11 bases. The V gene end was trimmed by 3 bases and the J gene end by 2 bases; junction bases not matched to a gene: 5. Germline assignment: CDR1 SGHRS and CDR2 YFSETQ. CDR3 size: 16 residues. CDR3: CASSYGTSGSTDTQYF. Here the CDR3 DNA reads TGCGCCAGCAGCTACGGGACTAGCGGCTCCACAGATACGCAGTATTTT.

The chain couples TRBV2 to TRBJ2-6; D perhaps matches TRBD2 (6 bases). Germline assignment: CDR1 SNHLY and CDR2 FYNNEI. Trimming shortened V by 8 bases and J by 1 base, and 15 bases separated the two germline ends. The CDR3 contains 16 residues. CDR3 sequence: CASYSPRESGANVLTF. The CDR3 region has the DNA TGTGCCAGCTATTCCCCGCGGGAATCTGGGGCCAACGTCCTGACTTTC.